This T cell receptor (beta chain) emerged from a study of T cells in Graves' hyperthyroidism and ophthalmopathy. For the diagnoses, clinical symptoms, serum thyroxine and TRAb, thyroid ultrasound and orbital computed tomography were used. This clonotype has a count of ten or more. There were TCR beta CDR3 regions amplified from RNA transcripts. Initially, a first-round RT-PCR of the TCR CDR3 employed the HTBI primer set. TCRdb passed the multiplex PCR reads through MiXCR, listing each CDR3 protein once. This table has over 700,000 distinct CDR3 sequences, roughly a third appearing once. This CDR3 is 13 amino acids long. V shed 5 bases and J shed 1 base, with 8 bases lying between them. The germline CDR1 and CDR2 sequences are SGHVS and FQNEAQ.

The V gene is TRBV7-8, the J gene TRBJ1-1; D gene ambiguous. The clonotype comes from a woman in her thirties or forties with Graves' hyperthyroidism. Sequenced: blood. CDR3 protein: CASSVMKNTEAFF. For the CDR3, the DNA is TGTGCCAGCAGCGTAATGAAGAACACTGAAGCTTTCTTT. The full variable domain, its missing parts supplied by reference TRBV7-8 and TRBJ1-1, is GAGVSQSPRYKVAKRGQDVALRCDPISGHVSLFWYQQALGQGPEFLTYFQNEAQLDKSGLPSDRFFAERPEGSVSTLKIQRTQQEDSAVYLCASSVMKNTEAFFGQGTRLTVV.